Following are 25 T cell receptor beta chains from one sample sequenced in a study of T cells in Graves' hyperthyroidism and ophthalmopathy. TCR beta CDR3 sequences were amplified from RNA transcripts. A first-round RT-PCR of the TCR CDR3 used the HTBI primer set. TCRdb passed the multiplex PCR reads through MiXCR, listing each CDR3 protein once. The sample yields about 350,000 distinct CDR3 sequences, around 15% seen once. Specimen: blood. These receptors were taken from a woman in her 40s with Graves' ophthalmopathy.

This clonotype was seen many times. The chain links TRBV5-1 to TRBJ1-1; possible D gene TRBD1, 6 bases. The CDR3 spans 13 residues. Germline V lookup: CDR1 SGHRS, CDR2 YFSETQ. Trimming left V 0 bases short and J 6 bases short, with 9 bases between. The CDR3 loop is CASSLVPGAEAFF. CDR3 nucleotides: TGCGCCAGCAGCTTGGTGCCAGGGGCTGAAGCTTTCTTT.

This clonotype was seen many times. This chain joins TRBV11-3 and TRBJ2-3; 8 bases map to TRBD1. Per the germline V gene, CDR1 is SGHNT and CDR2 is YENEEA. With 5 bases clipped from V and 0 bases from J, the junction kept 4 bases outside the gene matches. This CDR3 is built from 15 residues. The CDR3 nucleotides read TGTGCCAGCAGCAAGACAGGGGAGAGCACAGATACGCAGTATTTT. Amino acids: CASSKTGESTDTQYF.

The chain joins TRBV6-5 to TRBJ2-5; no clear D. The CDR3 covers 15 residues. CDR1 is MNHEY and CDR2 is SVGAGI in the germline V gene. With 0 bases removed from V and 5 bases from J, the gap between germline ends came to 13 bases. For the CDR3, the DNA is TGTGCCAGCAGTTACTCGAATCCAGGAAGGGAGACCCAGTACTTC. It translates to CASSYSNPGRETQYF.

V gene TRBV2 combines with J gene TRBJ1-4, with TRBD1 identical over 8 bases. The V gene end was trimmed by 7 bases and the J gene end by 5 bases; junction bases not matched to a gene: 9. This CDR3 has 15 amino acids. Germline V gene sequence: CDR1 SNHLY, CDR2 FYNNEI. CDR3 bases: TGTGCCAGCACACTGGGGACAGGACTAAATGAAAAACTGTTTTTT. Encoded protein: CASTLGTGLNEKLFF.

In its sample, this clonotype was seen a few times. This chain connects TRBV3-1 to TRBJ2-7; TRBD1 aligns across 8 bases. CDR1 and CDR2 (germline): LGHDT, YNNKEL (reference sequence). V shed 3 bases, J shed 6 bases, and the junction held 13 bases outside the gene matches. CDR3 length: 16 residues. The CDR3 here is CASSHPLGQGAGEQYF. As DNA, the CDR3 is TGTGCCAGCAGCCACCCCTTGGGGCAGGGGGCTGGCGAGCAGTACTTC.

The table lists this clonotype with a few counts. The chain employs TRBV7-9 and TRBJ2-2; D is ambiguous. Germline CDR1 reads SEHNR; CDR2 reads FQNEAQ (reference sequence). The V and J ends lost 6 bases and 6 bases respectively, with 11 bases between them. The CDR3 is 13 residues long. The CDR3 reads CASSFQDSGELFF. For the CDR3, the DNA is TGTGCCAGCAGTTTCCAGGATTCCGGGGAGCTGTTTTTT.

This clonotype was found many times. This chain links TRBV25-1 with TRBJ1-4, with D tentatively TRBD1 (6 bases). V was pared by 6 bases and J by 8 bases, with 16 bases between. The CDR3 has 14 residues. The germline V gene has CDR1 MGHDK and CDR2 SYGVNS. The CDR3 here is CASRTAQGGEKLFF. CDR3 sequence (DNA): TGTGCCAGCAGGACCGCACAGGGTGGCGAAAAACTGTTTTTT.

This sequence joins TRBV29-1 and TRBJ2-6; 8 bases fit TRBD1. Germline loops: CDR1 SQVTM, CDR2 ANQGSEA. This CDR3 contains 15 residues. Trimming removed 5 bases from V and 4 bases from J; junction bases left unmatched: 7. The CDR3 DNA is TGCAGCGTTCAGGGGGCTGGGGTCGGGGCCAACGTCCTGACTTTC. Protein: CSVQGAGVGANVLTF.

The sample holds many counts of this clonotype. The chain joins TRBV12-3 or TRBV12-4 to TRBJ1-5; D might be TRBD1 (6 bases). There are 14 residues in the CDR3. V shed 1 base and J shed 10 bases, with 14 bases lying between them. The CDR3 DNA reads TGTGCCAGCAGTTTAGGTAGTCCCAGGGGTCCCCAGCATTTT. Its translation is CASSLGSPRGPQHF.

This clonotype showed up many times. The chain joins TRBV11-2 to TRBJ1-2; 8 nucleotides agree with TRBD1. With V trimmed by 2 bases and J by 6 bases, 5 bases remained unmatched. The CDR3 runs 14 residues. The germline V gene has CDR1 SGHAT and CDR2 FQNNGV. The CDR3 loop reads CASSLLGQGHGYTF. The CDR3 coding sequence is TGTGCCAGCAGCTTACTCGGACAGGGCCATGGCTACACCTTC.

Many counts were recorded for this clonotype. The CDR3 reads CASSKLMAGGLGTQYF. CDR3 nucleotides: TGTGCCAGCAGCAAATTGATGGCGGGGGGGCTTGGGACCCAGTACTTC. J is TRBJ2-5 and V is TRBV7-2, with 9 bases aligning to TRBD2. The V segment lost 5 bases and the J segment 7 bases; nucleotides outside the gene matches: 14. From germline, CDR1 is SGHTA and CDR2 FQGNSA. This CDR3 contains 16 residues.

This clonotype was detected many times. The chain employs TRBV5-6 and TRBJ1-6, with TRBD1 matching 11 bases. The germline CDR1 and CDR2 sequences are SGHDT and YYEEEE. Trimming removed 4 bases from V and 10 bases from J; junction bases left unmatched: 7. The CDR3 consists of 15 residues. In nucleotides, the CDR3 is TGTGCCAGCAGCGGGAGGACAGGGGGCCGATCACCCCTCCACTTT. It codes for CASSGRTGGRSPLHF.

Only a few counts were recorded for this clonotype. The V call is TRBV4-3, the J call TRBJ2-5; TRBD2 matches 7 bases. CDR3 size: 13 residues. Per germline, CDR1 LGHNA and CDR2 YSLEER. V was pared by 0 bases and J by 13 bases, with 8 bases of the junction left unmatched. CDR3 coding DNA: TGCGCCAGCAGCCAAGATCCGTGGGGACTACGGTACTTC. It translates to CASSQDPWGLRYF.

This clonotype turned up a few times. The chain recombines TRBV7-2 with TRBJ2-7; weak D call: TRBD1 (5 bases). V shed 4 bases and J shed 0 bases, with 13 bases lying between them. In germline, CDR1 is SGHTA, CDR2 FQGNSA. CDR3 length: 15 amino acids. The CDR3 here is CASSSTAGISYEQYF. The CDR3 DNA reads TGTGCCAGCAGCTCAACCGCAGGGATCTCCTACGAGCAGTACTTC.

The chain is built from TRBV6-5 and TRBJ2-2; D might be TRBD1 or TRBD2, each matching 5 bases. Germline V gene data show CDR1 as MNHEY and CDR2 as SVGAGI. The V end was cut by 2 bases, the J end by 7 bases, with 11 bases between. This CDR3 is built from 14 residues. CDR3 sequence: CASSYPGAGGELFF. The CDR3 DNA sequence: TGTGCCAGCAGTTACCCCGGGGCGGGCGGGGAGCTGTTTTTT.

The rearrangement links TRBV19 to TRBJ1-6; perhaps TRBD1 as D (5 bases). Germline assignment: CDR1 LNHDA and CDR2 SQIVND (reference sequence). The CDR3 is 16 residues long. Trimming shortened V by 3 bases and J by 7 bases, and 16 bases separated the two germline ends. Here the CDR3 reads CASSMAEGFMNSPLHF. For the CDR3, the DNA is TGTGCCAGTAGTATGGCTGAGGGGTTTATGAATTCACCCCTCCACTTT.

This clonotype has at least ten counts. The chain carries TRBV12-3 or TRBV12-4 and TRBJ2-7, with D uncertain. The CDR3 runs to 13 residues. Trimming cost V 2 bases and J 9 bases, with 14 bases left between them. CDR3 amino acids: CASSLSPNLRQYF. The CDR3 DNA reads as TGTGCCAGCAGTTTATCCCCCAACCTTAGGCAGTACTTC.

CDR3: CAWRQQGWTEAFF. CDR3 sequence (DNA): TGTGCCTGGAGACAACAGGGTTGGACTGAAGCTTTCTTT. This chain connects TRBV30 to TRBJ1-1, with TRBD1 as a possible D gene (6 bases). Per germline, CDR1 GTSNPN and CDR2 SVGIG (reference sequence). V was clipped by 3 bases and J by 5 bases, with 13 bases between them. The CDR3 is made up of 13 amino acids.

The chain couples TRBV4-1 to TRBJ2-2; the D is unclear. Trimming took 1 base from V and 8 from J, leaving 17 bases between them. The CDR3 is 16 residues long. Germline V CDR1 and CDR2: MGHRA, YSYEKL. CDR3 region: CASSQVLPAWVGELFF. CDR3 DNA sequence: TGCGCCAGCAGCCAAGTCCTCCCAGCTTGGGTGGGGGAGCTGTTTTTT.

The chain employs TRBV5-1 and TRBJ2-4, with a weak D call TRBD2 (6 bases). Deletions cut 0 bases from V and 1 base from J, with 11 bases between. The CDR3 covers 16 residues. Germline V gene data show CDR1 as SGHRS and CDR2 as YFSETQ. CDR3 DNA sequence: TGCGCCAGCAGCTTGGTTGTTAGCGGCGCCAAAAACATTCAGTACTTC. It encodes CASSLVVSGAKNIQYF.

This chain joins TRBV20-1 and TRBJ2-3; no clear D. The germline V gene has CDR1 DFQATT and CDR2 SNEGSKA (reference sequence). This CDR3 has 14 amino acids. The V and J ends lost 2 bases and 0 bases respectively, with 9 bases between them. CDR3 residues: CSARRFRSTDTQYF. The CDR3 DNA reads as TGCAGTGCTAGACGTTTTCGCAGCACAGATACGCAGTATTTT.

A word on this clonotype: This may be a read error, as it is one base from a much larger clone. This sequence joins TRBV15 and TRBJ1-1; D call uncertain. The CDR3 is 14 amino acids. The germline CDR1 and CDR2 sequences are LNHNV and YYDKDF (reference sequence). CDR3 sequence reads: CATSRDRKNTQAFF. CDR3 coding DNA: TGTGCCACCAGCAGAGACAGGAAGAACACTCAAGCTTTCTTT.

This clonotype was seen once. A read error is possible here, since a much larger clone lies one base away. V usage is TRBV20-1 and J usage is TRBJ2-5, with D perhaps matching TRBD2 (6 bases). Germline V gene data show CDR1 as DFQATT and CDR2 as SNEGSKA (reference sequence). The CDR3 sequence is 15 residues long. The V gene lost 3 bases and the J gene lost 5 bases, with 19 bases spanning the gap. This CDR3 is CSASIAGGVAETQYF. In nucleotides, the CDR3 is TGCAGTGCTAGTATCGCTGGCGGGGTAGCGGAGACCCAGTACTTC.

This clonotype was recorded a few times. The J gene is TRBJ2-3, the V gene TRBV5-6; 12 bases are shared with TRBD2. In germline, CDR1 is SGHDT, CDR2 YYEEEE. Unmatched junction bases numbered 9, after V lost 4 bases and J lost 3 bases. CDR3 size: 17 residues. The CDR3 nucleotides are TGTGCCAGCAGCCCTAGTGCTAGCGGGAGGGGGACAGATACGCAGTATTTT. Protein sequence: CASSPSASGRGTDTQYF.

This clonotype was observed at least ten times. The CDR3 reads CASSDLRVNTEAFF. In DNA form, the CDR3 reads TGTGCCAGCAGTGATCTCAGGGTGAACACTGAAGCTTTCTTT. The V gene is TRBV25-1, the J gene TRBJ1-1, with D maybe TRBD1 (5 bases). CDR1 is MGHDK and CDR2 is SYGVNS in the germline V gene. The CDR3 runs 14 residues. The V end was cut by 3 bases, the J end by 0 bases, with 8 bases between.